The 7 T cell receptor beta chains listed next were all sequenced from one sample in a study of blood T cells in healthy people across ages (dated by TCRdb to the mid-2010s). Library construction relied on 5' RACE. These reads were obtained on an Illumina HiSeq 2500. A second PCR of about 7 to 12 cycles was performed with a sample-barcoded 5' primer and a J-beta primer mix. Using fastp trimming at Q25 and MiXCR clonotype assembly, TCRdb reanalyzed the public sequencing data and kept in-frame beta chains. Every CDR3 protein is listed once, alongside the most common genes and DNA of its rows. Counted in this sample were some 800,000 distinct CDR3 sequences; around 42% of them appeared once. The ten biggest clones cover around 21% of the sample. The sample was blood. These receptors came from a man in his sixties in good health.

This chain connects TRBV5-1 to TRBJ2-7, with 8 positions matching TRBD2. The germline V gene has CDR1 SGHRS and CDR2 YFSETQ. V trimming: 0 bases; J trimming: 4 bases; junction bases outside the gene matches: 12. The CDR3 is 17 amino acids. The CDR3 protein is CASSLAGGATWEYEQYF. The CDR3, as DNA: TGCGCCAGCAGCTTGGCCGGGGGGGCTACGTGGGAATACGAGCAGTACTTC.

This clonotype was detected a few times. The rearrangement joins TRBV27 to TRBJ2-3, with D perhaps TRBD1 or TRBD2 (5 bases each). The germline V and J ends were trimmed by 4 bases and 0 bases, with 8 bases remaining between them. Germline CDR1 is MNHEY and CDR2 is SMNVEV (reference sequence). There are 14 residues in the CDR3. For the CDR3, the DNA is TGTGCCAGCAGTTGGGGACGAAGCACAGATACGCAGTATTTT. The encoded protein is CASSWGRSTDTQYF.

The J gene is TRBJ2-3, the V gene TRBV27; 10 nucleotides align to TRBD2. Losses at the gene ends were 6 bases for V and 6 bases for J; bases not matched to a gene: 21. From germline, CDR1 is MNHEY and CDR2 SMNVEV (reference sequence). The CDR3 has 19 residues. CDR3 loop: CASRAFGSSGGLGWDTQYF. The CDR3 nucleotides are TGTGCCAGCAGGGCCTTTGGGAGTAGCGGGGGGCTAGGCTGGGATACGCAGTATTTT.

This rearrangement joins TRBV12-3 or TRBV12-4 to TRBJ1-1; D perhaps matches TRBD1 (5 bases). Trimming stripped 6 bases from V and 6 bases from J, with 14 bases between. CDR3 length equals 13 residues. The CDR3 coding sequence is TGTGCCAGCAGAAGGGGAGGTCGGGCTGAAGCTTTCTTT. The encoded protein is CASRRGGRAEAFF.

This rearrangement joins TRBV20-1 to TRBJ2-5; 7 bases line up with TRBD1. This CDR3 contains 14 residues. Trimming at V came to 2 bases and at J to 4 bases, leaving 7 bases not matched to a gene. CDR1 and CDR2 (germline): DFQATT, SNEGSKA (reference sequence). The chain's CDR3 is CSARTRGIRETQYF. Here the CDR3 DNA reads TGCAGTGCTAGAACCAGGGGGATACGAGAGACCCAGTACTTC.

The V and J genes are TRBV7-7 and TRBJ1-4; D gene uncertain. The germline CDR1 and CDR2 sequences are SSHAT and FNYEAQ (reference sequence). Between the trimmed V and J ends, which lost 4 bases and 7 bases, there was a span of 10 bases. CDR3 size: 13 residues. CDR3 amino acids: CASSSSVGEKLFF. Written as DNA, the CDR3 is TGTGCCAGCAGCTCCTCGGTGGGTGAAAAACTGTTTTTT.

A remark on this clonotype: Since a much larger clone is just one base distant, this may be a read error. The CDR3 sequence is CACSLTRGSSYNEQFF. The CDR3 nucleotides read TGTGCCTGCAGTTTGACGCGGGGGAGCTCCTACAATGAGCAGTTCTTC. The V call is TRBV12-3 or TRBV12-4, the J call TRBJ2-1; 7 bases align to TRBD2. This CDR3 is 16 amino acids long.